These 29 T cell receptor beta chains were sequenced from one sample in a study of response to subunit inactivated influenza vaccine. Each CDR3 protein is one row after TCRdb ran MiXCR on the RT-PCR reads. The sample carries a few hundred thousand distinct CDR3 sequences, roughly 7.9% recorded once. This specimen was PBMCs from blood, taken 23 to 25 months after vaccination. The receptors were gathered from a man in his fifties or sixties who received an inactivated influenza vaccine.

This clonotype has just a few counts. The chain couples TRBV29-1 to TRBJ2-3, with TRBD1 identical over 8 bases. The CDR3 has 16 residues. With V trimmed by 0 bases and J by 0 bases, 5 bases remained unmatched. In germline, CDR1 is SQVTM, CDR2 ANQGSEA. CDR3 amino acids: CSVEDEDRESTDTQYF. The CDR3 bases are TGCAGCGTTGAAGATGAGGACAGGGAAAGCACAGATACGCAGTATTTT.

This chain joins TRBV24-1 and TRBJ2-1; 8 bases map to TRBD1. V dropped 7 bases and J dropped 2; count of bases not matched to a gene: 6. The germline CDR1 and CDR2 sequences are KGHDR and SFDVKD. This CDR3 region has 15 residues. The CDR3 spells CATRGGQGAYNEQFF. CDR3 coding DNA: TGTGCCACCAGGGGAGGACAGGGCGCCTACAATGAGCAGTTCTTC.

As to this clonotype: This may arise from a read error, as a much more abundant clone is one base away. The J gene is TRBJ2-7, the V gene TRBV28; 7 bases map to TRBD2. This CDR3 region has 13 residues. The V gene's germline CDR1 is MDHEN and CDR2 SYDVKM. The CDR3 region is CTGRASGTYEQYF. Written as DNA, the CDR3 is TGTACCGGCCGCGCTAGCGGAACCTACGAGCAGTACTTC.

This clonotype showed up many times. CDR3 residues: CASSEWRGTTYNEQFF. DNA for the CDR3: TGCGCCAGCAGTGAGTGGCGGGGGACCACCTACAATGAGCAGTTCTTC. V and J are TRBV10-2 and TRBJ2-1; the match to TRBD2 covers 7 bases. In germline, CDR1 is WSHSY, CDR2 SAAADI. The CDR3 consists of 16 residues. With 1 base clipped from V and 2 bases from J, the junction kept 5 bases outside the gene matches.

This clonotype has a count of ten or more. This chain connects TRBV2 to TRBJ2-1; TRBD2 matches 8 bases. Unmatched junction bases numbered 9, after V lost 4 bases and J lost 7 bases. The CDR3 is made up of 15 amino acids. Germline loops: CDR1 SNHLY, CDR2 FYNNEI. CDR3 in amino acids: CASSGWAGGRNEQFF. CDR3 DNA: TGTGCCAGCAGTGGATGGGCGGGAGGAAGAAATGAGCAGTTCTTC.

This clonotype showed up just a few times. The rearrangement uses TRBV20-1 and TRBJ2-7, with a tentative D call TRBD2 (6 bases). Germline CDR1 DFQATT, CDR2 SNEGSKA (reference sequence). V gave up 4 bases and J gave up 0 bases, with 10 bases separating them. The CDR3 covers 13 residues. DNA of the CDR3: TGCAGTGCTATGGTCGGGAGCTCCTACGAGCAGTACTTC. As protein: CSAMVGSSYEQYF.

This clonotype was seen a handful of times. The rearrangement joins TRBV27 to TRBJ2-3; 7 bases fit TRBD2. J gave up 4 bases and V 8 bases, and 0 bases lay outside the gene matches. This CDR3 comprises 11 residues. The germline V gene encodes CDR1 MNHEY and CDR2 SMNVEV (reference sequence). This CDR3 reads CASGRADTQYF. The CDR3 DNA is TGTGCCAGCGGGAGGGCAGATACGCAGTATTTT.

This clonotype has a count of ten or more. The chain carries TRBV7-9 and TRBJ2-1; 7 nucleotides align to TRBD2. The CDR3 contains 13 residues. The J segment lost 9 bases and the V segment lost 3 bases, leaving 5 bases of the junction unmatched. Germline loops: CDR1 SEHNR, CDR2 FQNEAQ (reference sequence). CDR3 DNA sequence: TGTGCCAGCAGCTTCAGACTAGCTGGTGAGCAGTTCTTC. This sequence encodes CASSFRLAGEQFF.

V and J are TRBV7-2 and TRBJ2-2; unclear D gene. Trimming removed 5 bases at V and 8 bases at J, with 12 bases between. CDR3 length: 13 amino acids. The V gene's germline CDR1 is SGHTA and CDR2 FQGNSA. CDR3 in DNA: TGTGCCAGCAGCCCTAGTGGTTTTGGGGAGCTGTTTTTT. Amino acids: CASSPSGFGELFF.

This clonotype has just a few counts. The V call is TRBV7-2, the J call TRBJ1-1; 10 bases match TRBD1. V trimming: 3 bases; J trimming: 2 bases; junction bases outside the gene matches: 6. CDR1 is SGHTA and CDR2 is FQGNSA in the germline V gene. The CDR3 totals 16 residues. CDR3 region: CASSFDRGRLNTEAFF. CDR3 coding DNA: TGTGCCAGCAGCTTTGACAGGGGGCGGTTAAACACTGAAGCTTTCTTT. Together with reference TRBV7-2 and TRBJ1-1, the CDR3 gives the full variable domain: GAGVSQSPSNKVTEKGKDVELRCDPISGHTALYWYRQSLGQGLEFLIYFQGNSAPDKSGLPSDRFSAERTGGSVSTLTIQRTQQEDSAVYLCASSFDRGRLNTEAFFGQGTRLTVV.

Notes on this clonotype: A clone one base away is much larger, so this may be a read error. This sequence joins TRBV13 and TRBJ2-1, with 9 bases identical to TRBD2. The CDR3 contains 17 residues. The germline V gene has CDR1 PRHDT and CDR2 FYEKMQ (reference sequence). The CDR3 reads CASGLRVAGDPYNEQFF. CDR3 nucleotides: TGTGCCAGCGGCTTAAGGGTAGCGGGGGACCCCTACAATGAGCAGTTCTTC.

Many counts were recorded for this clonotype. V is TRBV6-2 or TRBV6-3 and J is TRBJ1-1; 8 bases line up with TRBD1. The CDR3 is 17 residues long. Germline V lookup: CDR1 MNHEY, CDR2 SVGEGT. V trimming: 4 bases; J trimming: 0 bases; junction bases outside the gene matches: 10. The CDR3 nucleotides read TGTGCCAGCAGTTTCCGGACAGGGAGCGTCGTGAACACTGAAGCTTTCTTT. The encoded protein is CASSFRTGSVVNTEAFF.

The chain employs TRBV7-2 and TRBJ2-7, with a possible D match to TRBD2 (6 bases). This CDR3 region has 15 residues. From germline, CDR1 is SGHTA and CDR2 FQGNSA. The germline V and J ends were trimmed by 1 base and 2 bases, with 12 bases remaining between them. CDR3: CASSLGSGAAYEQYF. CDR3 DNA: TGTGCCAGCAGCTTAGGTTCGGGAGCGGCCTACGAGCAGTACTTC.

This clonotype has only a few counts. The V and J genes are TRBV6-2 or TRBV6-3 and TRBJ1-5; D might be TRBD1 (5 bases). CDR3 length: 14 amino acids. The V and J ends lost 6 bases and 9 bases respectively, with 18 bases between them. The germline CDR1 and CDR2 sequences are MNHEY and SVGEGT. This CDR3 reads CASRMELGRRPQHF. The CDR3 DNA is TGTGCCAGCAGGATGGAGTTGGGGCGGCGGCCCCAGCATTTT.

This clonotype was detected only a few times. The CDR3 spells CASSEFGDNTEAFF. CDR3 bases: TGTGCCAGCAGTGAATTTGGGGATAACACTGAAGCTTTCTTT. This chain uses TRBV6-1 with TRBJ1-1; unclear D gene. The CDR3 sequence is 14 residues long. V gave up 2 bases and J gave up 2 bases, with 9 bases separating them. The germline CDR1 and CDR2 sequences are MNHNS and SASEGT.

This clonotype was recorded at least ten times. The V and J genes are TRBV29-1 and TRBJ2-1; D is perhaps TRBD1 (5 bases). From germline, CDR1 is SQVTM and CDR2 ANQGSEA. This CDR3 spans 13 amino acids. Between the trimmed V and J ends, which lost 6 bases and 9 bases, there was a span of 18 bases. The CDR3, as DNA: TGCAGCGTCCAGGCGATTAGGGGTAGTGAGCAGTTCTTC. Translating gives CSVQAIRGSEQFF.

There are a few counts of this clonotype. V is TRBV25-1 and J is TRBJ1-1, with D unresolved. CDR3 length: 14 amino acids. V lost 6 bases and J lost 1, with 12 bases in between. CDR1 is MGHDK and CDR2 is SYGVNS in the germline V gene. In DNA, the CDR3 is TGTGCCAGCAGGCGGAGTCGGGGGAACACTGAAGCTTTCTTT. Translating gives CASRRSRGNTEAFF. Drawing the rest from reference TRBV25-1 and TRBJ1-1, the complete variable domain is EADIYQTPRYLVIGTGKKITLECSQTMGHDKMYWYQQDPGMELHLIHYSYGVNSTEKGDLSSESTVSRIRTEHFPLTLESARPSHTSQYLCASRRSRGNTEAFFGQGTRLTVV.

The V call is TRBV4-2, the J call TRBJ1-2; the D gene is possibly TRBD1 (5 bases). The CDR3 is 15 amino acids. CDR1 LGHNA and CDR2 YNFKEQ come from the germline V gene. V was pared by 0 bases and J by 5 bases, with 13 bases between. The CDR3 bases are TGTGCCAGCAGCCAAGATCTTTTAAGGGGTTATGGCTACACCTTC. It codes for CASSQDLLRGYGYTF.

This clonotype was seen only a few times. The chain employs TRBV20-1 and TRBJ2-7; 9 bases fit TRBD2. J was trimmed by 7 bases and V by 1 base; bases with no gene match: 5. This CDR3 spans 13 amino acids. CDR1 is DFQATT and CDR2 is SNEGSKA in the germline V gene (reference sequence). The CDR3 loop is CSARVALAGEQYF. DNA for the CDR3: TGCAGTGCTAGAGTTGCGCTAGCGGGAGAGCAGTACTTC.

The J gene is TRBJ2-7, the V gene TRBV3-1; no firm D call. This CDR3 is 15 amino acids long. The V and J ends lost 4 bases and 0 bases respectively, with 13 bases between them. CDR1 is LGHDT and CDR2 is YNNKEL in the germline V gene (reference sequence). As DNA, the CDR3 is TGTGCCAGCAGCCTAGGAGCTATTTTCTCCTACGAGCAGTACTTC. It yields the protein CASSLGAIFSYEQYF.

The chain combines TRBV4-3 with TRBJ2-7, with D possibly TRBD1 on 6 matching bases. The CDR3 runs 16 residues. Trimming shortened V by 4 bases and J by 5 bases, and 21 bases separated the two germline ends. Germline V gene data show CDR1 as LGHNA and CDR2 as YSLEER. The CDR3 region is CASSRSIQGNVNEQYF. In DNA form, the CDR3 reads TGCGCCAGCAGCCGATCCATACAGGGTAATGTCAACGAGCAGTACTTC.

The V and J genes are TRBV5-1 and TRBJ2-1, with D perhaps TRBD1 or TRBD2 (6 bases each). Germline V CDR1 and CDR2: SGHRS, YFSETQ. Trimming removed 4 bases at V and 3 bases at J, with 23 bases between. CDR3 length: 18 amino acids. CDR3 region: CASSLGTVGGYLYNEQFF. For the CDR3, the DNA is TGCGCCAGCAGCCTCGGGACCGTAGGGGGGTACCTCTACAATGAGCAGTTCTTC.

This clonotype was seen many times. The chain couples TRBV6-1 to TRBJ2-3; 7 nucleotides line up with TRBD2. This CDR3 comprises 13 residues. J gave up 3 bases and V 7 bases, and 4 bases lay outside the gene matches. The germline V gene has CDR1 MNHNS and CDR2 SASEGT. CDR3: CASKTGGTDTQYF. CDR3 sequence (DNA): TGTGCCAGCAAGACGGGGGGAACAGATACGCAGTATTTT.

This sequence joins TRBV10-3 and TRBJ1-1; a weak D match, TRBD1 (5 bases). With 3 bases removed from V and 10 bases from J, the gap between germline ends came to 15 bases. The CDR3 extends over 13 amino acids. Germline loops: CDR1 ENHRY, CDR2 SYGVKD. This CDR3 reads CAISDQGSAGAFF. In DNA form, the CDR3 reads TGTGCCATCAGTGACCAGGGTTCAGCGGGAGCTTTCTTT.

This sequence joins TRBV20-1 and TRBJ1-4; 8 bases are shared with TRBD1. Germline V gene data show CDR1 as DFQATT and CDR2 as SNEGSKA (reference sequence). The V segment lost 0 bases and the J segment 10 bases; nucleotides outside the gene matches: 13. This CDR3 has 16 amino acids. The CDR3 DNA follows: TGCAGTGCTAGAGACCGCCTACAGGGGGGGACGGGAAAACTGTTTTTT. This codes for CSARDRLQGGTGKLFF.

At least ten counts were recorded for this clonotype. This chain links TRBV7-8 with TRBJ2-7, with TRBD2 matching over 12 bases. Germline V gene sequence: CDR1 SGHVS, CDR2 FQNEAQ. The CDR3 covers 17 residues. With 3 bases clipped from V and 3 bases from J, the junction kept 9 bases outside the gene matches. The CDR3 loop is CASSFYRTSGNYYEQYF. The CDR3 nucleotides read TGTGCCAGCAGCTTTTATCGGACTAGCGGGAATTACTACGAGCAGTACTTC.

This clonotype was observed many times. The J gene is TRBJ1-3, the V gene TRBV29-1, with D perhaps matching TRBD1 (5 bases). The CDR3 contains 12 residues. The V end was cut by 6 bases, the J end by 14 bases, with 20 bases between. From germline, CDR1 is SQVTM and CDR2 ANQGSEA. The CDR3 here is CSVNLDTQRLYF. The DNA of the CDR3 is TGCAGCGTCAACTTGGACACGCAACGTCTATATTTT.

The chain has TRBV28 and TRBJ1-6; a weak D match, TRBD1 (5 bases). The CDR3 consists of 16 residues. In germline, CDR1 is MDHEN, CDR2 SYDVKM. V was clipped by 4 bases and J by 6 bases, with 16 bases between them. Here the CDR3 DNA reads TGTGCCAGCAGTTCTTCCTCCGGGACTACTAATTCACCCCTCCACTTT. Translating gives CASSSSSGTTNSPLHF.

This chain joins TRBV20-1 and TRBJ1-3; maybe TRBD1 (5 bases). Germline CDR1 and CDR2: DFQATT and SNEGSKA (reference sequence). Trimming shortened V by 3 bases and J by 0 bases, and 9 bases separated the two germline ends. CDR3 length: 14 amino acids. CDR3 coding DNA: TGCAGTGCTAGGGACAACCTCTCTGGAAACACCATATATTTT. As protein: CSARDNLSGNTIYF.